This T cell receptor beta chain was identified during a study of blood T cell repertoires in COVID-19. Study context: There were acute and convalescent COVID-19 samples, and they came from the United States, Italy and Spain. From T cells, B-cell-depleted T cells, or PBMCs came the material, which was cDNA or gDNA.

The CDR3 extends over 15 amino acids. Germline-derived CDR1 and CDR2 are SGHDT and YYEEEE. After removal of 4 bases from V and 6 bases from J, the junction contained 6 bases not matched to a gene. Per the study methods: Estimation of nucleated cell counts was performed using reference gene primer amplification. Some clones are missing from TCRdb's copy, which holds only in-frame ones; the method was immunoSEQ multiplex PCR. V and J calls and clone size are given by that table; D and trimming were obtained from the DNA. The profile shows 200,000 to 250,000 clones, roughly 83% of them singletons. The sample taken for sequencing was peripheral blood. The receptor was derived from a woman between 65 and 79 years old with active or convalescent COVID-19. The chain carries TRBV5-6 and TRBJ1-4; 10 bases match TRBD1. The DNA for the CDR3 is TGTGCCAGCAGCCCACTCGGGACAGGGGATGAAAAACTGTTTTTT. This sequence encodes CASSPLGTGDEKLFF.